Given below is one T cell receptor (beta chain) in context. The sample belongs to a study of cytomegalovirus exposure and HLA in healthy donors. The PCR contained 60 Vbeta and 13 Jbeta primers. Sequencing used immunoSEQ multiplex PCR; TCRdb keeps in-frame clones, though not all of them. The top ten hold under 3% of the sample, which has 120,000 or so clones, approximately 80% seen once. The sequence was obtained from a young man in good health and CMV-seronegative. Sequenced input: PBMCs.

CDR3 DNA: TGTGCCAGCAGCTCGGCACTAGCGGGGAACTCCTACAATGAGCAGTTCTTC. Amino acids: CASSSALAGNSYNEQFF. J is TRBJ2-1 and V is TRBV13; 10 bases align to TRBD2. The CDR3 sequence is 17 residues long. CDR1 and CDR2 from the germline V gene are PRHDT and FYEKMQ (reference sequence). The ends lost 4 bases at V and 0 bases at J; junction bases unmatched: 6.